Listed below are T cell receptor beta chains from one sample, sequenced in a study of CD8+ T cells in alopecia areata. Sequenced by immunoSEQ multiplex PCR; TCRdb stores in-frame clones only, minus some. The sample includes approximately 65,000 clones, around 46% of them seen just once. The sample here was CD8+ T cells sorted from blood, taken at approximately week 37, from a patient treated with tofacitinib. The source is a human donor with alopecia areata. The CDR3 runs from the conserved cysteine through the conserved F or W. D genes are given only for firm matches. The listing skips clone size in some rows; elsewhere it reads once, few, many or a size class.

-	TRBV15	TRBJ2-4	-	TGTGCCACCAGCAGAGTACACAGACTAGCCAAAAACATTCAGTACTTC	CATSRVHRLAKNIQYF
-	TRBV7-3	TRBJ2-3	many	TGTGCCAGCAGCCGGGGAGGCTCGATCCCTGATACGCAGTATTTT	CASSRGGSIPDTQYF
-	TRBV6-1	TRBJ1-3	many	TGTGCCAGCAGTGAAGACGGCGGTCCTTACTCTGGAAACACCATATATTTT	CASSEDGGPYSGNTIYF
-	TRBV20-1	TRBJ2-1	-	TGCAGTAGGGGGAATGAGCAGTTCTTC	CSRGNEQFF
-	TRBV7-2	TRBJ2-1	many	TGTGCCAGCAGCACGACAGGCGGGGATGAGCAGTTCTTC	CASSTTGGDEQFF
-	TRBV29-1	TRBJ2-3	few	TGCAGCGTTGAATACGGCGGCGCGTTCACAGATACGCAGTATTTT	CSVEYGGAFTDTQYF
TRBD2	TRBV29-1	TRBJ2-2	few	TGCAGCGCACATAGCGGGGGTCCGGCCGGGGAGCTGTTTTTT	CSAHSGGPAGELFF
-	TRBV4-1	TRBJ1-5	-	TGCGCCAGCAGCCAACGCACGGATCAGCCCCAGCATTTT	CASSQRTDQPQHF
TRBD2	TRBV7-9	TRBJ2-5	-	TGTGCCAGCAGCCAACTAGCGGGGGAAGAGACCCAGTACTTC	CASSQLAGEETQYF
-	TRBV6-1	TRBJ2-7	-	TGTGCCAGCAGTGAAGCGCTGAGGAGCTCCTACGAGCAGTACTTC	CASSEALRSSYEQYF
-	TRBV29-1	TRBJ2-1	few	TGCAGCGTTGACCTTCCCGACTACAATGAGCAGTTCTTC	CSVDLPDYNEQFF
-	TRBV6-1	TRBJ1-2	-	TGTGCCAGCAGTGCTCACAGTGAATACTATGGCTACACCTTC	CASSAHSEYYGYTF
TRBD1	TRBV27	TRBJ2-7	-	TGTGCCAGCAGTTTAAACAGGGGGCACGAGCAGTACTTC	CASSLNRGHEQYF
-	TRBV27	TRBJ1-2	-	TGTGCCAGCACCGGGGGGGATGGCTACACCTTC	CASTGGDGYTF
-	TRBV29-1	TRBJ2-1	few	TGCAGCGTTAAGGACCCTCCGGGGAGCTCCTACAATGAGCAGTTCTTC	CSVKDPPGSSYNEQFF
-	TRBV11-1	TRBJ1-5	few	TGTGCCAGCGAAGAAGGGAGTGGAAGCAATCAGCCCCAGCATTTT	CASEEGSGSNQPQHF
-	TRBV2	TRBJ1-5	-	TGTGCCAGCAGGGACGCAAATCAGCCCCAGCATTTT	CASRDANQPQHF
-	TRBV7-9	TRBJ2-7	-	TGTGCCAGCAGCCTGGGGCAGGACACCTCCTACGAGCAGTACTTC	CASSLGQDTSYEQYF
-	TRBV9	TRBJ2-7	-	TGTGCCAGCAGCCGAGGGAGCTCCTACGAGCAGTACTTC	CASSRGSSYEQYF
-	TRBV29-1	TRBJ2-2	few	TGCAGCCTGATGGGCTCAAACACCGGGGAGCTGTTTTTT	CSLMGSNTGELFF
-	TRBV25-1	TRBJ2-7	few	TGTGCCAGCAGTGAAGGGGCGGTTCCATCCTTC	CASSEGAVPSF
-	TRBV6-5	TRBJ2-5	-	TGTGCCAGCTTTGCTGGAAGAGGGCGAGAGACCCAGTACTTC	CASFAGRGRETQYF
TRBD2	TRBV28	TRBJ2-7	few	TGTGCCAGCAGGACGGCTAGCGGGAGGGTACACGAGCAGTACTTC	CASRTASGRVHEQYF